This is a list of T cell receptor beta chains from one sample in a study of CD8+CD57+ T cells in acquired aplastic anemia. MiXCR was run by TCRdb on the reads, yielding one entry per CDR3 protein. The repertoire holds some 180,000 distinct CDR3 sequences, with roughly three fifths as singletons. The sequenced sample was sorted CD4+, CD8+, or CD8+CD57+ T cells (not recorded which) from PBMCs. These receptors all stem from a human donor with aplastic anemia. The CDR3 runs from the conserved cysteine through the conserved F or W. The order of the fields is J gene, clone size, V gene, D gene, CDR3 protein, CDR3 DNA. A D gene is named only where the DNA matches it firmly. Only some rows state a clone size, as once, few, many or a class for expanded clones.

TRBJ1-2,.,TRBV29-1,.,CSVEDPALYGYTF,TGCAGCGTTGAAGACCCGGCCCTCTATGGCTACACCTTC
TRBJ2-1,many,TRBV24-1,.,CATSGEPTGLSSYNEQFF,TGTGCCACCAGCGGAGAACCGACGGGCCTAAGCTCCTACAATGAGCAGTTCTTC
TRBJ2-3,.,TRBV20-1,TRBD1,CSASLRQGNTDTQYF,TGCAGTGCTAGTTTGCGACAGGGGAACACAGATACGCAGTATTTT
TRBJ2-1,.,TRBV5-1,.,CASSLKTSYNEQFF,TGCGCCAGCAGCTTGAAGACTTCCTACAATGAGCAGTTCTTC
TRBJ1-6,.,TRBV14,.,CASSQDKGGTLHF,TGTGCCAGCAGCCAAGATAAGGGAGGAACCCTCCACTTT
TRBJ1-2,.,TRBV30,.,CAAEYTGRRAGGYTF,TGTGCCGCCGAATATACAGGCCGGCGGGCTGGTGGCTACACCTTC
TRBJ2-2,.,TRBV7-7,.,CASSPLRDRATSSTSGRGTGELFF,.
TRBJ1-2,.,TRBV2,.,CASSEPGRVVANYGYTF,TGTGCCAGCAGTGAACCCGGGAGGGTAGTTGCTAACTATGGCTACACCTTC
TRBJ1-2,.,TRBV2,.,CAMPNYGYTF,TGTGCCATGCCGAACTATGGCTACACCTTC
TRBJ2-5,once,TRBV20-1,.,CSADKVTGETQYF,TGCAGTGCTGACAAGGTCACCGGGGAGACCCAGTACTTC
TRBJ2-3,once,TRBV2,TRBD2,CASRPSGGITDTQYF,TGTGCCAGCAGGCCTAGCGGGGGGATCACAGATACGCAGTATTTT
TRBJ2-3,.,TRBV7-2,.,CASSLAIGLSTDTQYF,TGTGCCAGCAGCTTAGCGATCGGGCTAAGCACAGATACGCAGTATTTT
TRBJ2-1,few,TRBV10-3,TRBD2,CAISESWTSRDNEQFF,TGTGCCATCAGTGAGTCGTGGACTAGCCGCGACAATGAGCAGTTCTTC
TRBJ2-1,many,TRBV7-9,TRBD1,CASSKGAASWDEQFF,TGTGCCAGCAGCAAGGGGGCAGCGAGTTGGGATGAGCAGTTCTTC
TRBJ2-1,.,TRBV7-8,.,CASSLVGSMSSYNEQFF,TGTGCCAGCAGCTTAGTGGGGTCGATGAGCTCCTACAATGAGCAGTTCTTC
TRBJ1-4,.,TRBV5-1,TRBD1,CASSLGTGANEKLFF,TGCGCCAGCAGCTTGGGGACAGGGGCTAATGAAAAACTGTTTTTT
TRBJ1-1,many,TRBV6-2/TRBV6-3,.,CATSWGAMNTEAFF,TGTGCCACCAGTTGGGGGGCCATGAACACTGAAGCTTTCTTT
TRBJ2-1,many,TRBV20-1,TRBD1,CSASETGVGFLDNNEQFF,TGCAGTGCTAGCGAGACAGGGGTCGGATTCCTAGATAACAATGAGCAGTTCTTC
TRBJ1-6,.,TRBV7-9,.,CASSLDGAASSPLHF,TGTGCCAGCAGCTTAGATGGAGCCGCAAGTTCACCCCTCCACTTT
TRBJ1-1,many,TRBV11-2,TRBD1,CASSFYQGENTEAFF,TGTGCCAGCAGCTTTTATCAGGGGGAGAACACTGAAGCTTTCTTT